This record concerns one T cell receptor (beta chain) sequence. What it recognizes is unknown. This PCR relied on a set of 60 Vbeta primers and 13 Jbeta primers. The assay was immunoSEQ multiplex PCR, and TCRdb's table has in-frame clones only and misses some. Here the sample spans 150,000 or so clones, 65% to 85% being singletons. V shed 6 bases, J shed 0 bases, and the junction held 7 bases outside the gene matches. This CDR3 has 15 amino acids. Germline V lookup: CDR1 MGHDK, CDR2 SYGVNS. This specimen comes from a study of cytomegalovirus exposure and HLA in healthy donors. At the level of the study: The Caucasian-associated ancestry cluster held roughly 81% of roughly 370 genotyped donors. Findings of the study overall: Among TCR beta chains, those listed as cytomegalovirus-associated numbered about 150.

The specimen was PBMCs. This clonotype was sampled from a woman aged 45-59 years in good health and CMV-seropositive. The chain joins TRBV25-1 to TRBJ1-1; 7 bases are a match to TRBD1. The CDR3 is CASRGDRRMNTEAFF. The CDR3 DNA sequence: TGTGCCAGCAGAGGGGACAGAAGAATGAACACTGAAGCTTTCTTT.